Below, one T cell receptor beta chain is given with its context. This sample was taken from a study of control samples from healthy donors and cancer patients. This table comes from immunoSEQ multiplex PCR, and its TCRdb copy is limited to in-frame clones, with some not included. Of 120,000 or so clones in the sample, 70% to 90% were seen once. This TCR came from a man aged 60 to 75 in good health. Sequenced material: blood.

The CDR3: CASSYSQQANSPLHF. DNA for the CDR3: TGTGCCAGCAGTTACTCCCAACAGGCCAATTCACCCCTCCACTTT. The chain employs TRBV6-6 and TRBJ1-6, with a weak D call TRBD1 (5 bases). Germline V gene lookup returns CDR1 MNHNY and CDR2 SVGAGI (reference sequence). The CDR3 sequence is 15 residues long. V was cut by 0 bases and J by 7 bases, with 10 bases left in between.